Listed below are T cell receptor beta chains from one sample, sequenced in a study of vaccination and CD4 T cells after COVID-19. TCRdb independently ran MiXCR on the PCR reads; one entry per CDR3 protein. The profile shows 11,000 or so distinct CDR3 sequences, 69% of them singletons. No cognate antigen is known for these TCRs. The sample taken for sequencing was CD4+ T cells from blood, cultured in vitro. These receptor sequences come from a human donor who had recovered from COVID-19. Each CDR3 is given with its conserved first and last residue. A D gene is named only where the DNA matches it firmly. Expanded clones get a size class; other rows say once, few or many, or leave the size out.

v_gene	d_gene	abundance	len	j_gene	CDR3aa	CDR3nt
TRBV6-5	-	-	16	TRBJ1-2	CASSFGGGTSNYGYTF	TGTGCCAGCAGTTTCGGGGGGGGTACGTCCAACTATGGCTACACCTTC
TRBV7-2	TRBD1	few	13	TRBJ1-5	CASSTRGQQPQHF	TGTGCCAGCAGCACTAGGGGGCAGCAGCCCCAGCATTTT
TRBV20-1	-	-	13	TRBJ1-5	CSVTADSNQPQHF	TGCAGTGTTACGGCAGATAGCAATCAGCCCCAGCATTTT
TRBV28	TRBD1	-	16	TRBJ1-5	CASSRDRGIGGQPQHF	TGTGCCAGCAGTCGGGACAGGGGGATCGGGGGTCAGCCCCAGCATTTT
TRBV28	-	-	14	TRBJ1-2	CASWGSGSIDGYTF	TGTGCCAGCTGGGGCAGTGGGTCTATCGATGGCTACACCTTC
TRBV24-1	TRBD1	-	15	TRBJ1-5	CATSDTDREGLPQHF	TGTGCCACCAGTGACACCGACAGGGAGGGTCTGCCCCAGCATTTT
TRBV20-1	-	-	18	TRBJ1-6	CSARDYRDPTSYNSPLHF	TGCAGTGCTAGGGACTACAGGGACCCCACCTCCTATAATTCACCCCTCCACTTT
TRBV5-8	-	large	16	TRBJ2-1	CASRTYPAARYNEQFF	TGTGCCAGCAGGACGTACCCAGCGGCTCGCTACAATGAGCAGTTCTTC
TRBV2	-	few	14	TRBJ2-3	CASASPGGPDTQYF	TGTGCCAGCGCCTCCCCAGGGGGGCCAGATACGCAGTATTTT
TRBV7-6	-	few	12	TRBJ1-6	CASSTVNSPLHF	TGTGCCAGCAGTACGGTGAATTCACCCCTCCACTTT
TRBV6-5	-	-	17	TRBJ2-5	CASSYGTNMLGSETQYF	TGTGCCAGCAGTTACGGGACGAACATGTTGGGCTCAGAGACCCAGTACTTC
TRBV20-1	-	-	12	TRBJ2-5	CSARVQQETQYF	TGCAGTGCTAGAGTACAACAAGAGACCCAGTACTTC
TRBV20-1	-	medium-sized	15	TRBJ2-5	CSAPSGTPNQETQYF	TGCAGTGCCCCCTCCGGGACGCCGAATCAAGAGACCCAGTACTTC
TRBV15	TRBD1	-	17	TRBJ1-2	CATSRSVLTGTGEGYTF	TGTGCCACCAGCAGATCGGTATTGACCGGGACAGGGGAAGGCTACACCTTC
TRBV7-9	-	-	16	TRBJ2-2	CASSLETGTGTGELFF	TGTGCCAGCAGCTTAGAAACGGGGACGGGCACCGGGGAGCTGTTTTTT
TRBV30	-	-	13	TRBJ1-2	CAWSVSGWAGYTF	TGTGCCTGGAGTGTGTCCGGGTGGGCCGGCTACACCTTC
TRBV15	-	-	13	TRBJ1-2	CATSSRGALGYTF	TGTGCCACCAGCAGTCGCGGGGCACTAGGCTACACCTTC
TRBV11-2	TRBD1	-	15	TRBJ1-2	CASRNNRGLGYGYTF	TGTGCCAGCAGGAATAACAGGGGGCTAGGGTATGGCTACACCTTC
TRBV12-3/TRBV12-4	-	-	13	TRBJ2-7	CASSPGQTFEKYF	TGTGCCAGCAGCCCTGGACAGACCTTCGAGAAGTACTTC
TRBV6-5	-	few	14	TRBJ1-5	CASSYSQAAEPQHF	TGTGCCAGCAGTTACTCGCAGGCCGCCGAGCCCCAGCATTTT
TRBV20-1	-	few	13	TRBJ2-2	CSAGRAGIGELFF	TGCAGTGCCGGCCGGGCCGGGATCGGGGAGCTGTTTTTT
TRBV6-1	TRBD1	once	15	TRBJ1-4	CASSDRQGAVEKLFF	TGTGCCAGCAGTGACCGACAGGGGGCGGTTGAAAAACTGTTTTTT
TRBV27	TRBD1	-	18	TRBJ2-3	CASDGIIGQGRRTDTQYF	TGTGCCAGCGACGGAATAATTGGACAGGGTAGGAGAACAGATACGCAGTATTTT
TRBV20-1	TRBD2	once	18	TRBJ2-3	CSARDLGLAGVGTDTQYF	TGCAGTGCTAGAGATCTGGGACTAGCGGGGGTAGGCACAGATACGCAGTATTTT
TRBV24-1	TRBD1	few	20	TRBJ1-6	CATTGPMRQGVNSYNSPLHF	TGTGCCACCACCGGACCGATGCGACAGGGCGTTAACTCCTATAATTCACCCCTCCACTTT
TRBV7-8	-	-	16	TRBJ2-1	CASSLTGQNSYNEQFF	TGTGCCAGCAGCTTAACGGGTCAAAACTCCTACAATGAGCAGTTCTTC
TRBV10-3	-	-	12	TRBJ2-7	CATRDDSYEQYF	TGTGCCACCAGGGACGACTCCTACGAGCAGTACTTC
TRBV20-1	-	-	14	TRBJ2-7	CSARDRLVGYEQYF	TGCAGTGCTAGAGATCGACTAGTAGGCTACGAGCAGTACTTC
TRBV7-2	-	-	18	TRBJ2-5	CASSLAGGLRVQKETQYF	TGTGCCAGCAGCTTAGCCGGGGGGCTCCGGGTACAAAAAGAGACCCAGTACTTC
TRBV5-5	-	-	13	TRBJ1-1	CASSGFSNTEAFF	TGTGCCAGCAGCGGATTTTCGAACACTGAAGCTTTCTTT
TRBV6-5	-	few	14	TRBJ1-5	CASSYPRANQPQHF	TGTGCCAGCAGTTACCCCAGGGCAAATCAGCCCCAGCATTTT
TRBV27	TRBD2	medium-sized	17	TRBJ2-7	CASSPISRPRGGYEQYF	TGTGCCAGCAGTCCCATATCCCGCCCCCGGGGGGGCTACGAGCAGTACTTC
TRBV20-1	-	large	16	TRBJ1-6	CSARGITSGANSPLHF	TGCAGTGCTAGAGGTATTACCTCGGGAGCGAATTCACCCCTCCACTTT
TRBV6-1	TRBD1	-	14	TRBJ2-7	CASTLNRGAYEQYF	TGTGCCAGCACTTTGAACAGGGGGGCCTACGAGCAGTACTTC
TRBV6-2/TRBV6-3	-	-	17	TRBJ1-5	CASSYGPRGGINQPQHF	TGTGCCAGCAGTTACGGCCCACGGGGCGGCATCAATCAGCCCCAGCATTTT
TRBV19	TRBD2	-	16	TRBJ2-1	CASSASGTRTYNEQFF	TGTGCCAGTAGTGCATCCGGGACTAGGACTTACAATGAGCAGTTCTTC
TRBV28	-	-	14	TRBJ2-5	CASSSPAPAETQYF	TGTGCCAGCAGTTCCCCCGCCCCAGCAGAGACCCAGTACTTC
TRBV7-9	-	-	14	TRBJ1-1	CASSPLGRSTEAFF	TGTGCCAGCAGCCCCTTGGGGCGCAGCACTGAAGCTTTCTTT
TRBV5-4	TRBD2	-	18	TRBJ2-3	CASSPGTSGSLSTDTQYF	TGTGCCAGCAGCCCCGGGACTAGCGGGTCTCTTAGCACAGATACGCAGTATTTT
TRBV15	-	-	17	TRBJ1-5	CATSRDRGHSGNQPQHF	TGTGCCACCAGCAGAGATCGAGGCCATAGTGGCAATCAGCCCCAGCATTTT
TRBV5-1	-	once	16	TRBJ1-2	CASSLKIPGNLDGYTF	TGCGCCAGCAGCTTGAAAATCCCAGGGAATTTAGATGGCTACACCTTC
TRBV28	TRBD1	-	14	TRBJ2-7	CASRPGTGGEGQYF	TGTGCCAGCAGGCCCGGGACAGGGGGCGAAGGGCAGTACTTC
TRBV10-3	TRBD2	-	15	TRBJ2-5	CAISERTSGQETQYF	TGTGCCATCAGTGAGCGGACTAGCGGACAAGAGACCCAGTACTTC
TRBV2	-	-	11	TRBJ2-3	CASGDADTQYF	TGTGCCAGCGGGGACGCAGATACGCAGTATTTT
TRBV6-5	TRBD2	large	18	TRBJ2-2	CASSYPTGAGGGTGELFF	TGTGCCAGCAGTTACCCGACAGGTGCGGGAGGTGGCACCGGGGAGCTGTTTTTT
TRBV12-3/TRBV12-4	-	-	11	TRBJ2-7	CASSPGPEQYF	TGTGCCAGCAGCCCAGGGCCCGAGCAGTACTTC
TRBV2	TRBD2	few	17	TRBJ2-3	CASSVPELAGATDTQYF	TGTGCCAGCAGTGTGCCCGAACTAGCGGGAGCCACAGATACGCAGTATTTT
TRBV2	-	few	15	TRBJ1-2	CASRAGSQGGYGYTF	TGTGCCAGCAGAGCTGGGAGTCAGGGCGGCTATGGCTACACCTTC
TRBV20-1	-	-	14	TRBJ2-7	CSAGLENYLDEQYF	TGCAGTGCTGGGTTGGAGAACTACTTGGACGAGCAGTACTTC
TRBV28	-	-	15	TRBJ1-1	CASSLSGEGDTEAFF	TGTGCCAGCAGTTTATCGGGGGAGGGGGACACTGAAGCTTTCTTT
TRBV28	-	-	15	TRBJ1-1	CASSLPRRENTEAFF	TGTGCCAGCAGTTTACCCCGGAGGGAGAACACTGAAGCTTTCTTT
TRBV7-7	-	-	11	TRBJ2-5	CASSNQETQYF	TGTGCCAGCAGCAACCAAGAGACCCAGTACTTC
TRBV20-1	TRBD1	-	15	TRBJ1-1	CSAREGTTGATEAFF	TGCAGTGCTAGAGAGGGTACTACAGGGGCCACTGAAGCTTTCTTT